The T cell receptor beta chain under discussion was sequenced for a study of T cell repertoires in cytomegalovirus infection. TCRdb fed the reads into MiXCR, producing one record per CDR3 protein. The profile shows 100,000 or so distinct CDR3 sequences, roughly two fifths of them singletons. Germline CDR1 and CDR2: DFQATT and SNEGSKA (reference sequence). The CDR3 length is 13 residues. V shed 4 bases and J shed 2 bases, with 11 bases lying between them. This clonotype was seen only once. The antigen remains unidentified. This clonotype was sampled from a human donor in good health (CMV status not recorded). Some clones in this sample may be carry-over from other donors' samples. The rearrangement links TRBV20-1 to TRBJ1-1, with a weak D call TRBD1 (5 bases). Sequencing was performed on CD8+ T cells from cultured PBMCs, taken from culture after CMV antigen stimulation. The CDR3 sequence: CSAKTWGNTEAFF. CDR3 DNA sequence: TGCAGTGCTAAAACCTGGGGCAACACTGAAGCTTTCTTT.